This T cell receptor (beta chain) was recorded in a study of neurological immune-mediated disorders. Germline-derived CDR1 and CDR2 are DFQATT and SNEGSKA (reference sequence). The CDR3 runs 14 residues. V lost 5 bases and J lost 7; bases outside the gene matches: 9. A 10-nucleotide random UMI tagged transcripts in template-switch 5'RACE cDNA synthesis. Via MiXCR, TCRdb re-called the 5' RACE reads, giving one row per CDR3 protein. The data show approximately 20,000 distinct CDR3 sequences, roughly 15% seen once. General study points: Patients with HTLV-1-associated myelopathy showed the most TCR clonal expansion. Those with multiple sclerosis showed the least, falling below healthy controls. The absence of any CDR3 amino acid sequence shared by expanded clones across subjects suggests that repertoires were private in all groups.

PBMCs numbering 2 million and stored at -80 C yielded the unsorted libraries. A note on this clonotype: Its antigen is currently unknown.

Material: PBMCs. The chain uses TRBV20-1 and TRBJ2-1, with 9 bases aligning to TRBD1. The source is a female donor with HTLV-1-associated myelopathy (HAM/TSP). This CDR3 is CSACTGGRKNEQFF. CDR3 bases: TGCAGTGCTTGTACAGGGGGCCGTAAGAATGAGCAGTTCTTC.